The sequence of this TCR beta chain was determined in a study of graft-versus-host responses after intestinal transplantation. For the study at large: The transplants performed in recipients were multivisceral, liver-intestinal, or isolated intestinal. The whole recipient group had anti-thymocyte globulin induction followed by tacrolimus and steroids for 2 to 3 years.

Of note for this clone: The antigen remains undetermined.

Intraepithelial plus lamina propria lymphocytes were released by processing graft tissue. Per the germline V gene, CDR1 is MGHDK and CDR2 is SYGVNS. CDR3 length equals 17 residues. Trimming left V 4 bases short and J 1 base short, with 14 bases between. Study conclusions and caveats: GvH clones surfaced in recipient marrow, some emerging earlier in ileum or blood.

Assay used: immunoSEQ multiplex PCR; TCRdb lists only in-frame clones, some missing. This sample yields more than 30,000 clones, of which roughly 87% are seen a single time; approximately 18% belongs to the top ten. The sequenced sample was ileum tissue, obtained less than 210 days after intestinal transplant. This chain uses TRBV25-1 with TRBJ2-6; D might be TRBD1 or TRBD2, each matching 6 bases. This receptor was taken from a human patient who received an intestinal transplant, so some T cells may come from the graft donor. The CDR3 bases are TGTGCCAGCAGTGCCCCCGGGGGCGGATCTGGGGCCAACGTCCTGACTTTC. Protein sequence: CASSAPGGGSGANVLTF.